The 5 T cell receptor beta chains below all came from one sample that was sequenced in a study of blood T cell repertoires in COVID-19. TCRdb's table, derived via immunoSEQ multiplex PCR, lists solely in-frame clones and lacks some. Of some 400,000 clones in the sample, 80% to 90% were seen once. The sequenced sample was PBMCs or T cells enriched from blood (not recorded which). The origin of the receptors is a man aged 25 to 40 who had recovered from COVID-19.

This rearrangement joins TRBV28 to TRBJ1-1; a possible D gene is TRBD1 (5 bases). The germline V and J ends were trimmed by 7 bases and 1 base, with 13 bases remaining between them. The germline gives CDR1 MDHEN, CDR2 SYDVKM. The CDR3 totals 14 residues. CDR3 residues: CASTLFRENTEAFF. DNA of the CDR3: TGTGCCAGCACCTTATTCAGGGAGAACACTGAAGCTTTCTTT. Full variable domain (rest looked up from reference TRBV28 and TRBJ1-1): DVKVTQSSRYLVKRTGEKVFLECVQDMDHENMFWYRQDPGLGLRLIYFSYDVKMKEKGDIPEGYSVSREKKERFSLILESASTNQTSMYLCASTLFRENTEAFFGQGTRLTVV.

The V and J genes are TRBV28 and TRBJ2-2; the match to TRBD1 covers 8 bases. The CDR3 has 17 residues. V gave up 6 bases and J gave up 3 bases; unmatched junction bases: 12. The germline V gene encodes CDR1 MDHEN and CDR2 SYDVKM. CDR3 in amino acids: CASSPGTGGYYTGELFF. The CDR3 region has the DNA TGTGCCAGCAGCCCCGGGACAGGAGGATATTACACCGGGGAGCTGTTTTTT.

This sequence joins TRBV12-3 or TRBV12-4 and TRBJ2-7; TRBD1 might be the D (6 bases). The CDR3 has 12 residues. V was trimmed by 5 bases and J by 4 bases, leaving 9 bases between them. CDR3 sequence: CASSRGQYEQYF. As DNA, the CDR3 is TGTGCCAGCAGTAGAGGACAGTACGAGCAGTACTTC.

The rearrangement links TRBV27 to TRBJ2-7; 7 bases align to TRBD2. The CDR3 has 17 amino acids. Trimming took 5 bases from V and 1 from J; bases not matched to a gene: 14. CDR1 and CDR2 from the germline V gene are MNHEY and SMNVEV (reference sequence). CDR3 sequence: CASSKASGGRPSYEQYF. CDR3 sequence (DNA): TGTGCCAGCAGTAAAGCTAGCGGCGGCAGGCCTTCCTACGAGCAGTACTTC.

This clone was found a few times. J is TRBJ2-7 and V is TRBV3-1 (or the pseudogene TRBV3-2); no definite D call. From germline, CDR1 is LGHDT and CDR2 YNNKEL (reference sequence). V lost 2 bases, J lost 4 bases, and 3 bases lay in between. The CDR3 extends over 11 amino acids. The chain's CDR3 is CASSQIYEQYF. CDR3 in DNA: TGTGCCAGCAGCCAAATATACGAGCAGTACTTC.